This T cell receptor (beta chain) was profiled in a study of blood T cell repertoires in COVID-19 (dated by TCRdb to about 2020). With respect to the entire study: Samples from collaborators originated in the United States, Italy and Spain and spanned both the acute and convalescent phases of COVID-19. The prospective study material was composed of cDNA or gDNA derived from T cells, B-cell-depleted T cells, or PBMCs. Subjects who had been exposed to COVID-19, were actively infected with it, or had recovered from it provided the deeply sampled blood TCRbeta repertoires that made up the dataset. The repertoires were made available in a free public database intended to serve as a resource for research on the immune response to SARS-CoV-2. Samples were obtained from the ongoing ImmuneRACE study (first 160 participants) and from over a thousand subjects provided by 6 global collaborators. The sample metadata nearly always contained a de-identified subject ID, COVID-19 status, age in years and sex. Where HLA class I and class II types were available, the types were taken from metadata supplied by the sample provider, not from assay-based typing.

Here is what the overall study found, with its caveats: How much clinical and demographic metadata was included differed by source and by participant, and the metadata was provided uncurated.

TCRbeta CDR3 regions were amplified from genomic DNA by means of the immunoSEQ Assay, a bias-controlled multiplex PCR. The published analysis was carried out like this. The number of nucleated cells in each sample was estimated from the amplification of reference gene primers within the assay. Sequence reads were collapsed and filtered to measure the absolute abundance of every unique TCRbeta CDR3 rearrangement. For each sample, productive Simpson clonality was calculated as the square root of Simpson's diversity index over productive rearrangements. Sourced from immuneACCESS, this table was stored by TCRdb with only in-frame sequences that have V and J called. A share of the clones is absent; for the studies checked, an unresolved V gene accounts for under half, and the remainder has no known explanation. V and J calls and clone size follow that table, whereas D and trimming were derived from the DNA. Across this sample there are about 150,000 clones, with 87% seen only once. The ten largest make up roughly 4% of the sample.

CDR1 and CDR2, looked up from the germline V gene, are SQVTM and ANQGSEA. V sheds 1 base and J sheds 4 bases, leaving 18 bases between their ends. The CDR3 runs 16 residues from the cysteine to the phenylalanine. Only the CDR3 DNA stays, 48 bases, in frame from base 1. Participants in the prospective study were enrolled through a virtual design, were aged about 18 to 100 years, and lived in approximately 25 United States geographic areas. In the prospective study, participants were assigned to cohorts based on the clinical history participants reported in a screening survey and a study questionnaire. Exposed participants were defined as having been in contact with someone with a PCR-confirmed or clinician-diagnosed COVID-19 case within 2 weeks of study entry. Mobile phlebotomists in the prospective study collected whole blood, serum and a nasopharyngeal or oropharyngeal swab from every participant. Over an approximately 2-month period, participants in the prospective study had the option of providing additional blood draws and questionnaires. Before DNA extraction, blood samples from the prospective study were shipped at room temperature or frozen.

Remarks on this clone: Its target antigen remains unknown. No base-level quality is on record; no much larger clone is a single base apart.

The sample consisted of PBMCs or T cells enriched from blood (not recorded which). The sequence was obtained from a woman aged 40 to 55 who had been exposed to COVID-19. Recombination connected TRBV29-1 to TRBJ2-3; the D gene is perhaps TRBD2, from 7 matching bases. The CDR3 loop reads CSVEAFDGGLADTQYF. The DNA sequence is given as TGCAGCGTTGAAGCCTTCGACGGGGGGCTGGCAGATACGCAGTATTTT.